Listed below are T cell receptor beta chains from one sample, sequenced in a study of T cells in Graves' hyperthyroidism and ophthalmopathy. TCRdb ran MiXCR on the multiplex PCR reads and lists one entry per CDR3 protein. The top ten clones hold about a quarter of a sample with around 350,000 distinct CDR3 sequences, roughly 14% of them seen once. Sequencing was performed on blood. The receptors here all came from a young woman with Graves' hyperthyroidism that later progressed to Graves' ophthalmopathy. Both conserved end residues are part of each CDR3. A D gene is named only where the DNA matches it firmly. The size of a clone is reported for some rows only, either as once, few or many, or as a class for expanded clones.

clone size: -; CDR3 length: 16; D gene: -; J gene: TRBJ2-1; V gene: TRBV5-1; CDR3 DNA: TGCGCCAGCAGCTTGACTAGCCCGAGCTCCTACAATGAGCAGTTCTTC; CDR3 protein: CASSLTSPSSYNEQFF
clone size: many; CDR3 length: 15; D gene: TRBD1; J gene: TRBJ2-5; V gene: TRBV11-2; CDR3 DNA: TGTGCCAGCGGCCTTATGGGACAGCGGCAAGAGACCCAGTACTTC; CDR3 protein: CASGLMGQRQETQYF
clone size: many; CDR3 length: 17; D gene: TRBD1; J gene: TRBJ1-1; V gene: TRBV28; CDR3 DNA: TGTGCCGTCCGACCTCACAGGGGGCGCGTTCAGGACACTGAAGCTTTCTTT; CDR3 protein: CAVRPHRGRVQDTEAFF
clone size: many; CDR3 length: 15; D gene: -; J gene: TRBJ1-5; V gene: TRBV2; CDR3 DNA: TGTGCCAGCAGTGGGGGGAGGAGAAGCAATCAGCCCCAGCATTTT; CDR3 protein: CASSGGRRSNQPQHF
clone size: -; CDR3 length: 15; D gene: TRBD2; J gene: TRBJ2-5; V gene: TRBV7-9; CDR3 DNA: TGTGCCAGCAGCCTTGTGGCGGGAGGGGTGGAGACCCAGTACTTC; CDR3 protein: CASSLVAGGVETQYF
clone size: many; CDR3 length: 14; D gene: -; J gene: TRBJ1-5; V gene: TRBV13; CDR3 DNA: TGTGCCAGCAGCACCAGGGAATTTGGTCAGCCCCAGCATTTT; CDR3 protein: CASSTREFGQPQHF
clone size: many; CDR3 length: 12; D gene: TRBD1; J gene: TRBJ2-1; V gene: TRBV29-1; CDR3 DNA: TGCAGCGTTACCCCAGGGGGCTATGAGCAGTTCTTC; CDR3 protein: CSVTPGGYEQFF
clone size: -; CDR3 length: 14; D gene: TRBD2; J gene: TRBJ2-7; V gene: TRBV28; CDR3 DNA: TGTGCCAGCAGGCTAGCGGGAGTGTTCAACGAGCAGTACTTC; CDR3 protein: CASRLAGVFNEQYF
clone size: few; CDR3 length: 17; D gene: TRBD1; J gene: TRBJ2-1; V gene: TRBV5-8; CDR3 DNA: TGTGCCAGCAGCTTGGGTACCGGGACAGGGGTTGGCAATGAGCAGTTCTTC; CDR3 protein: CASSLGTGTGVGNEQFF
clone size: many; CDR3 length: 15; D gene: TRBD1; J gene: TRBJ2-7; V gene: TRBV6-1; CDR3 DNA: TGTGCCAGCAGTGCGGGACAGGGGGAATTCTACGAGCAGTACTTC; CDR3 protein: CASSAGQGEFYEQYF
clone size: many; CDR3 length: 13; D gene: -; J gene: TRBJ1-1; V gene: TRBV5-1; CDR3 DNA: TGTGCCAGCTCACTATCTACAAACACTGAAGCTTTCTTT; CDR3 protein: CASSLSTNTEAFF
clone size: -; CDR3 length: 15; D gene: -; J gene: TRBJ1-6; V gene: TRBV6-2/TRBV6-3; CDR3 DNA: TGTGCCAGCAGTTACCGTGGCTTTCCTAATTCACCCCTCCACTTT; CDR3 protein: CASSYRGFPNSPLHF
clone size: many; CDR3 length: 14; D gene: TRBD1; J gene: TRBJ2-7; V gene: TRBV20-1; CDR3 DNA: TGCAGTGCTACTTGGACAGGGAACTCCTACGAGCAGTACTTC; CDR3 protein: CSATWTGNSYEQYF
clone size: few; CDR3 length: 12; D gene: -; J gene: TRBJ2-2; V gene: TRBV6-1; CDR3 DNA: TGTGCCAGCAGGAGGTCGAGCGGGGAGCTGTTTTTT; CDR3 protein: CASRRSSGELFF
clone size: -; CDR3 length: 15; D gene: -; J gene: TRBJ2-2; V gene: TRBV5-1; CDR3 DNA: TGCGCCAGCAGCTTGGTGGGACAAAACACCGGGGAGCTGTTTTTT; CDR3 protein: CASSLVGQNTGELFF
clone size: many; CDR3 length: 11; D gene: -; J gene: TRBJ2-1; V gene: TRBV27; CDR3 DNA: TGTGCCAGCAACCTTGGGGGGAAGCAGTTCTTC; CDR3 protein: CASNLGGKQFF
clone size: many; CDR3 length: 12; D gene: -; J gene: TRBJ2-5; V gene: TRBV6-1; CDR3 DNA: TGTGCCAGCTCCACTACAAAAGAGACCCAGTACTTC; CDR3 protein: CASSTTKETQYF
clone size: many; CDR3 length: 14; D gene: -; J gene: TRBJ1-5; V gene: TRBV3-1; CDR3 DNA: TGTGCCAGCAGCCAAGAAGTTAGCAATCAGCCCCAGCATTTT; CDR3 protein: CASSQEVSNQPQHF
clone size: -; CDR3 length: 17; D gene: -; J gene: TRBJ2-7; V gene: TRBV19; CDR3 DNA: TGTGCCAGTAGTATCGCCCACGGGAGTGATTTGTCCTACGAGCAGTACTTC; CDR3 protein: CASSIAHGSDLSYEQYF
clone size: few; CDR3 length: 15; D gene: TRBD2; J gene: TRBJ2-3; V gene: TRBV10-3; CDR3 DNA: TGTGCCATCAGTGAGCGGGAGGGGGGCACAGATACGCAGTATTTT; CDR3 protein: CAISEREGGTDTQYF
clone size: -; CDR3 length: 14; D gene: -; J gene: TRBJ2-7; V gene: TRBV10-3; CDR3 DNA: TGTGCCATCAGTCCCTCGGGGGCCCTAAACGAGCAGTACTTC; CDR3 protein: CAISPSGALNEQYF
clone size: -; CDR3 length: 12; D gene: -; J gene: TRBJ2-2; V gene: TRBV12-3/TRBV12-4; CDR3 DNA: TGTGTCAGCGTACGGTGGGGCGGGGAGCTGTTTTTT; CDR3 protein: CVSVRWGGELFF
clone size: many; CDR3 length: 16; D gene: TRBD1; J gene: TRBJ1-5; V gene: TRBV12-3/TRBV12-4; CDR3 DNA: TGTGCCAGCAGTTTAGGACGGACAGGGGATTATCAGCCCCAGCATTTT; CDR3 protein: CASSLGRTGDYQPQHF
clone size: -; CDR3 length: 15; D gene: -; J gene: TRBJ2-7; V gene: TRBV5-1; CDR3 DNA: TGCGCCAGCAGCACCCAGGGGGGCGGGATCTACGAGCAGTACTTC; CDR3 protein: CASSTQGGGIYEQYF
clone size: few; CDR3 length: 13; D gene: -; J gene: TRBJ1-1; V gene: TRBV20-1; CDR3 DNA: TGCAGTGCTAACTTCGGGGGGCCCACTGAAGCTTTCTTT; CDR3 protein: CSANFGGPTEAFF
clone size: many; CDR3 length: 14; D gene: TRBD1; J gene: TRBJ1-2; V gene: TRBV18; CDR3 DNA: TGTGCCAGCTCACTTGGAGACAGGGTGAATGGCTACACCTTC; CDR3 protein: CASSLGDRVNGYTF
clone size: many; CDR3 length: 15; D gene: TRBD2; J gene: TRBJ2-7; V gene: TRBV28; CDR3 DNA: TGTGCCAGCAGTTTAGCTAGACTAGCGGGAGCCGAGCAGTACTTC; CDR3 protein: CASSLARLAGAEQYF
clone size: few; CDR3 length: 15; D gene: TRBD2; J gene: TRBJ2-1; V gene: TRBV4-2; CDR3 DNA: TGTGCCAGCAGCCAAGAGCTAGCGGGAACGTCTGAGCAGTTCTTC; CDR3 protein: CASSQELAGTSEQFF
clone size: many; CDR3 length: 12; D gene: -; J gene: TRBJ2-1; V gene: TRBV30; CDR3 DNA: TGTGCCTGGAGTGTACTTGGTGGTGAGCAGTTCTTC; CDR3 protein: CAWSVLGGEQFF
clone size: few; CDR3 length: 15; D gene: TRBD1; J gene: TRBJ2-1; V gene: TRBV5-6; CDR3 DNA: TGTGCCAGCAGCTTAGCCGACAGGGGGTCAGATGATCAGTTCTTC; CDR3 protein: CASSLADRGSDDQFF
clone size: -; CDR3 length: 15; D gene: -; J gene: TRBJ2-1; V gene: TRBV6-5; CDR3 DNA: TGTGCCAGCAGTTACGCGACTAACCCCTACAATGAGCAGTTCTTC; CDR3 protein: CASSYATNPYNEQFF
clone size: many; CDR3 length: 15; D gene: TRBD2; J gene: TRBJ2-7; V gene: TRBV18; CDR3 DNA: TGTGCCAGCCCGGGGTCCCGCGGCGGGAGTGGGGAGCAGTACTTC; CDR3 protein: CASPGSRGGSGEQYF
clone size: many; CDR3 length: 15; D gene: -; J gene: TRBJ2-5; V gene: TRBV2; CDR3 DNA: TGTGCCAGCAGCGGGATAACAGGGCCGTTAGGGACCCAGTACTTC; CDR3 protein: CASSGITGPLGTQYF
clone size: few; CDR3 length: 16; D gene: TRBD1; J gene: TRBJ2-7; V gene: TRBV19; CDR3 DNA: TGTGCCAGTAGGTTGGCAGGGGGCGAAAGTGGCTACGAGCAGTACTTC; CDR3 protein: CASRLAGGESGYEQYF
clone size: -; CDR3 length: 17; D gene: TRBD2; J gene: TRBJ2-3; V gene: TRBV2; CDR3 DNA: TGTGCCAGCAAAGGGGACCGACTAGCGGGGAGTGAGGATACGCAGTATTTT; CDR3 protein: CASKGDRLAGSEDTQYF
clone size: many; CDR3 length: 15; D gene: TRBD1; J gene: TRBJ2-1; V gene: TRBV12-3/TRBV12-4; CDR3 DNA: TGTGCCAGCAGTTTAAGGGACAGGGGATACAATGAGCAGTTCTTC; CDR3 protein: CASSLRDRGYNEQFF
clone size: -; CDR3 length: 15; D gene: TRBD2; J gene: TRBJ2-1; V gene: TRBV7-9; CDR3 DNA: TGTGCCAGCAGCTCCAGGACTAGCGGAGGGGATGAGCAGTTCTTC; CDR3 protein: CASSSRTSGGDEQFF
clone size: -; CDR3 length: 15; D gene: TRBD2; J gene: TRBJ2-3; V gene: TRBV9; CDR3 DNA: TGTGCCAGCAGCTGGGCGGGGGGTTCCACAGATACGCAGTATTTT; CDR3 protein: CASSWAGGSTDTQYF
clone size: many; CDR3 length: 16; D gene: -; J gene: TRBJ2-1; V gene: TRBV18; CDR3 DNA: TGTGCCAGCTCACCATACTCATATCAGCTCTACAATGAGCAGTTCTTC; CDR3 protein: CASSPYSYQLYNEQFF
clone size: -; CDR3 length: 16; D gene: -; J gene: TRBJ1-4; V gene: TRBV6-1; CDR3 DNA: TGTGCCAGCAGTGAACTGGTGGGGGGGCAGGGTGAAAAACTGTTTTTT; CDR3 protein: CASSELVGGQGEKLFF
clone size: few; CDR3 length: 17; D gene: -; J gene: TRBJ1-5; V gene: TRBV6-1; CDR3 DNA: TGTGCCAGCACCATATTAGTTGACCAGGGGATAAATCAGCCCCAGCATTTT; CDR3 protein: CASTILVDQGINQPQHF
clone size: -; CDR3 length: 13; D gene: -; J gene: TRBJ2-2; V gene: TRBV4-3; CDR3 DNA: TGCGCCAGCAGCCAAGATTTAGTCGGGGAGCTGTTTTTT; CDR3 protein: CASSQDLVGELFF
clone size: many; CDR3 length: 13; D gene: TRBD1; J gene: TRBJ2-7; V gene: TRBV28; CDR3 DNA: TGTGCCGTCGTCCGGGCAGGGGGCAACGAGCAGTACTTC; CDR3 protein: CAVVRAGGNEQYF
clone size: many; CDR3 length: 13; D gene: -; J gene: TRBJ1-5; V gene: TRBV7-2; CDR3 DNA: TGTGCCAGCAGCTTAGTAGTGGATCAGCCCCAGCATTTT; CDR3 protein: CASSLVVDQPQHF
clone size: -; CDR3 length: 13; D gene: -; J gene: TRBJ1-6; V gene: TRBV27; CDR3 DNA: TGTGCCAGCAGTTTAGTAGCCGATTCACCCCTCCACTTT; CDR3 protein: CASSLVADSPLHF
clone size: few; CDR3 length: 16; D gene: TRBD2; J gene: TRBJ2-1; V gene: TRBV5-4; CDR3 DNA: TGTGCCAGCAGCAAAACCGGGACTAGCGAATACAATGAGCAGTTCTTC; CDR3 protein: CASSKTGTSEYNEQFF
clone size: many; CDR3 length: 13; D gene: -; J gene: TRBJ2-7; V gene: TRBV4-1; CDR3 DNA: TGCGCCAGCAGCCAAGGCAGCTCCTACGAGCAGTACTTC; CDR3 protein: CASSQGSSYEQYF
clone size: few; CDR3 length: 13; D gene: -; J gene: TRBJ2-2; V gene: TRBV27; CDR3 DNA: TGTGCCAGCAGTTCCCGGACAGCCGGGGAGCTGTTTTTT; CDR3 protein: CASSSRTAGELFF
clone size: few; CDR3 length: 14; D gene: -; J gene: TRBJ1-6; V gene: TRBV28; CDR3 DNA: TGTGCCAGCAGTTGGGGGACCTATAATTCACCCCTCCACTTT; CDR3 protein: CASSWGTYNSPLHF
clone size: many; CDR3 length: 14; D gene: -; J gene: TRBJ2-7; V gene: TRBV20-1; CDR3 DNA: TGCAGTGCTAGACCTTCCGGGAGAGACTACGAGCAGTACTTC; CDR3 protein: CSARPSGRDYEQYF
clone size: many; CDR3 length: 15; D gene: TRBD1; J gene: TRBJ1-1; V gene: TRBV6-1; CDR3 DNA: TGTGCCAGCAGCGCCGTCACAGGGGGGGGAACTGAAGCTTTCTTT; CDR3 protein: CASSAVTGGGTEAFF
clone size: many; CDR3 length: 14; D gene: TRBD2; J gene: TRBJ2-7; V gene: TRBV7-9; CDR3 DNA: TGTGCCAGCAGCTCGGGACTAGCGGGCCACGAGCAGTACTTC; CDR3 protein: CASSSGLAGHEQYF
clone size: many; CDR3 length: 15; D gene: -; J gene: TRBJ1-4; V gene: TRBV5-1; CDR3 DNA: TGCGCGAGCAACCCAGGAGTGGCGGGTTATGAAAAACTGTTTTTT; CDR3 protein: CASNPGVAGYEKLFF